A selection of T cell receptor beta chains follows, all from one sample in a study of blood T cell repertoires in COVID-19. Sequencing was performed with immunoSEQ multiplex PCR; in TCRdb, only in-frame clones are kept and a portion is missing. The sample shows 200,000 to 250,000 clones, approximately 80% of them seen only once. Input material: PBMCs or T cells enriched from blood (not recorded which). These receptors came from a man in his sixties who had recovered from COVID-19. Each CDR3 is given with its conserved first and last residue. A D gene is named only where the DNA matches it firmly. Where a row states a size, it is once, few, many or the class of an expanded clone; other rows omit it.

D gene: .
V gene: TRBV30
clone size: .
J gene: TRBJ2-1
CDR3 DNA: TGTGCCTGGAGTGTACGCGGGTCGCAGTTCTTC
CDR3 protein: CAWSVRGSQFF

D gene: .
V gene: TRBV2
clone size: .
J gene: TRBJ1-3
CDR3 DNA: TGTGCCAGCATCCCGACAGGTTCTGGAAACACCATATATTTT
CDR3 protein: CASIPTGSGNTIYF

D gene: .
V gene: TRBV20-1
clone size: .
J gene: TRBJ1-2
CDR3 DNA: TGCAGTGCTAGTGCCCATGGTGGCAGTCGATCTGGCTACACCTTC
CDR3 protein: CSASAHGGSRSGYTF

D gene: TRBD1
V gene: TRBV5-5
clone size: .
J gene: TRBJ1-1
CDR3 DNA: TGTGCCAGCAGCTTCACAGGGGGGATCACTGAAGCTTTCTTT
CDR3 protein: CASSFTGGITEAFF

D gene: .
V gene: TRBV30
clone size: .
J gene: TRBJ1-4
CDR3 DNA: TGTGCCTGGAGTGTACAGAGCTTCGTCCTGTTTTTT
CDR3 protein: CAWSVQSFVLFF

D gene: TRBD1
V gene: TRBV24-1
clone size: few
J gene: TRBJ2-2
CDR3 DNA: TGTGCCACCGGGGGACAGGGGGACACCGGGGAGCTGTTTTTT
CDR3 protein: CATGGQGDTGELFF

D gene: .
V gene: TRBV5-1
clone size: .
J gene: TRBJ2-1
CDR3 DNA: TGCGCCAGCAGTCAGGGGAGTTCCTACAATGAGCAGTTCTTC
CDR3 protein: CASSQGSSYNEQFF

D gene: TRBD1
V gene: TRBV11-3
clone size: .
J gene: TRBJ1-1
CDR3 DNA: TGTGCCAGCAGCCCCCAGGGACAGGTATCCACTGAAGCTTTCTTT
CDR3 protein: CASSPQGQVSTEAFF

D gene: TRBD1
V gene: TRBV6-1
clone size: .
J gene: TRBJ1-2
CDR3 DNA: TGTGCCAGCAGTGTAGCGGGACAGGGCCTTGGCTACACCTTC
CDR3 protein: CASSVAGQGLGYTF

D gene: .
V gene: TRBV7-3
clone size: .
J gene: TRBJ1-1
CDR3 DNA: TGTGCCAGCAGCCGGGGAGGGAACACTGAAGCTTTCTTT
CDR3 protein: CASSRGGNTEAFF

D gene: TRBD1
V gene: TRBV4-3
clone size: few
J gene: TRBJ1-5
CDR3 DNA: TGCGCCAGCAGCCAAGATTTGGGACAGGGAGGTCAGCCCCAGCATTTT
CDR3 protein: CASSQDLGQGGQPQHF

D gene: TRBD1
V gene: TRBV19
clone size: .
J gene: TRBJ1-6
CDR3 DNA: TGTGCCAGTATGGACAGGGAAGGGTCACCCCTCCACTTT
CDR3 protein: CASMDREGSPLHF